This TCR beta chain derives from a study of T cells in Graves' hyperthyroidism and ophthalmopathy. Study information: It was at initial diagnosis, before any treatment, that peripheral blood was collected.

Fresh peripheral blood, about 9.6 ml, yielded the PBMCs. In the case of this clonotype: Its target is unknown. Being one base from a much bigger clone, this may be a read error.

Notes on the study in general: A median approximately 6.5 months before onset, the model predicted ophthalmopathy. A model of 13 V-J pairs discriminated ophthalmopathy from stable hyperthyroidism.

RNA transcripts yielded amplified TCR beta CDR3 regions. During a first-round RT-PCR of the TCR CDR3, the HTBI primer set was used. TCRdb re-called the multiplex PCR reads through MiXCR, storing one row per CDR3 protein. The profile shows around 500,000 distinct CDR3 sequences, roughly 15% of them singletons. Germline V CDR1 and CDR2: MNHNS, SASEGT. Trimming removed 8 bases from V and 1 base from J; junction bases left unmatched: 6. The CDR3 extends over 16 amino acids. The sequenced sample consisted of blood. The V call is TRBV6-1, the J call TRBJ2-3; TRBD2 agrees at 13 bases. The source is a woman between 40 and 50 years old with Graves' hyperthyroidism. For the CDR3, the DNA is TGTGCCAGCGGACTAGCGGGAGTTCTCCGCACAGATACGCAGTATTTT. Translation gives CASGLAGVLRTDTQYF.